A selection of T cell receptor beta chains follows, all from one sample in a study of cytomegalovirus exposure and HLA in healthy donors. The assay was immunoSEQ multiplex PCR, and TCRdb's table has in-frame clones only and misses some. The sample carries around 170,000 clones, around four fifths recorded once. Sequencing input: PBMCs. The receptors derive from a woman younger than 35 in good health and CMV-seronegative. CDR3s leave out the opening cysteine and the closing phenylalanine or tryptophan. D genes are given only for firm matches. Size values are once, few and many counts, or a class for expanded clones, and some rows have none.

V,size,J,D,CDR3
TRBV30,NA,TRBJ2-6,NA,AWTVGGANVLT
TRBV30,NA,TRBJ1-3,TRBD1,AWSRDRVKSSGNTIY
TRBV6-6,NA,TRBJ1-1,TRBD1,ASMLQGATEAF
TRBV7-8,NA,TRBJ2-5,TRBD1,ASSLTRGQGQETQY
TRBV25-1,NA,TRBJ1-1,NA,ASSLTGSQTEAF
TRBV7-8,NA,TRBJ2-3,TRBD2,ASSPLSVAGGMNTQY
TRBV18,NA,TRBJ1-2,NA,ASSPRMDGEGYT
TRBV4-1,NA,TRBJ2-1,NA,ASSQVVSLYGNEQF
TRBV7-6,NA,TRBJ2-6,NA,ASSLEPGANVLT
TRBV5-1,NA,TRBJ1-4,NA,ASSLDLQGSPGQKLF
TRBV7-9,NA,TRBJ2-3,NA,ASSRGLYTDTQY
TRBV30,NA,TRBJ2-7,NA,AWNGGSYEQY
TRBV19,once,TRBJ1-5,NA,ASRRQGNQPQH
TRBV27,NA,TRBJ1-2,TRBD1,ASREGTVQGYT
TRBV18,NA,TRBJ2-4,TRBD1,ASSLDRGIQY
TRBV29-1,NA,TRBJ2-7,TRBD1,SGQGEYYEQY
TRBV6-1,NA,TRBJ2-4,NA,ATHSPNSQY
TRBV4-1,NA,TRBJ1-3,NA,ASSQDTGVGNTIY
TRBV2,NA,TRBJ1-2,NA,ASSEQGNYGYT
TRBV19,NA,TRBJ2-2,TRBD2,ASRPRTGTSGARNTGELF
TRBV28,NA,TRBJ1-4,NA,ASSLQGIGTNEKLF
TRBV25-1,few,TRBJ2-3,TRBD1,ATVDRAGTDTQY
TRBV15,NA,TRBJ1-1,NA,ATSRDSAGNTEAF
TRBV29-1,NA,TRBJ2-5,NA,SASPQRGETQY
TRBV7-9,NA,TRBJ1-2,TRBD1,ASSARTGGEGYT
TRBV7-9,NA,TRBJ1-1,NA,SSSSLGSRDTEAF
TRBV5-1,NA,TRBJ1-4,NA,ASSSTGSTEKLF
TRBV2,NA,TRBJ1-4,NA,ASSEALPGKLF
TRBV18,NA,TRBJ1-1,NA,ASSLVWLQPNTEAF
TRBV7-9,NA,TRBJ1-2,NA,ASSTQGYRTNYGYT
TRBV7-3,once,TRBJ1-6,TRBD1,ASSRTGFGESPLH
TRBV30,NA,TRBJ1-5,NA,AWDPGEGVEPQH
TRBV7-3,NA,TRBJ1-2,NA,ASSLTPQYYGYT
TRBV15,NA,TRBJ1-5,NA,ATSRPTGQPQH
TRBV5-1,NA,TRBJ1-6,TRBD1,ASSLAIGQGSPLH
TRBV30,NA,TRBJ1-5,NA,AWSVRSNQPQH
TRBV6-1,NA,TRBJ1-2,NA,ASSPQGFGSYGYT
TRBV19,NA,TRBJ1-3,TRBD1,ASSIDRGTGNTIY
TRBV28,NA,TRBJ2-5,NA,ASNPIIQGPETQY
TRBV30,NA,TRBJ1-5,TRBD1,AWSLQGNQPQH
TRBV28,few,TRBJ1-2,TRBD1,ASSLGQGNYGYT
TRBV4-1,NA,TRBJ1-4,NA,ASSPLGGQLNEKLF
TRBV5-1,NA,TRBJ2-1,NA,ASSPTPTGTSYNEQF
TRBV25-1,NA,TRBJ1-4,TRBD1,ASSGIDRDANEKLF
TRBV27,NA,TRBJ1-5,NA,ASSPRGVNQPQH
TRBV7-8,NA,TRBJ2-2,NA,ASSLRTKNTGELF
TRBV28,NA,TRBJ2-4,NA,ASSLGGSQAKNIQY
TRBV10-3,NA,TRBJ2-7,TRBD1,AIRSPGQGDYEQY
TRBV18,NA,TRBJ2-1,NA,ASSQTRGPNEQF
TRBV4-1,NA,TRBJ2-2,NA,ASSQGGGLTNTGELF
TRBV19,NA,TRBJ1-6,NA,ASVRDYNSPLH
TRBV27,NA,TRBJ2-1,TRBD2,ASSLGLAGGLKF
TRBV7-9,NA,TRBJ1-3,NA,ASSLASSGHTIY
TRBV5-1,NA,TRBJ1-2,TRBD1,ASSWGTGTFYGYT
TRBV4-1,few,TRBJ1-2,TRBD1,ASMSGGTGGYGYT
TRBV11-2,NA,TRBJ2-3,NA,ASSLPRDSRTDTQY